This TCR beta chain was identified in a study of cytomegalovirus exposure and HLA in healthy donors. Overall study findings and caveats: Most subjects had HLA-A and HLA-B alleles reportedly predicted accurately by TCR beta sequences. Reportedly, a later analysis found an Asian-associated ancestry cluster had fewer N-insertions than the approximately 600-donor mean. Among the sequence variants, a highly shared cluster was likely an artifact of sequencing.

Use of 60 Vbeta and 13 Jbeta primers characterized the PCR. TCRdb keeps only in-frame clones here, not all; method: immunoSEQ multiplex PCR. The sample yields under 150,000 clones, 80% to 85% seen once. A note on this clone: Its matching antigen is unknown.

Germline V gene data show CDR1 as MNHNS and CDR2 as SASEGT. The CDR3 has 14 amino acids. With 6 bases clipped from V and 3 bases from J, the junction kept 8 bases outside the gene matches. The sequence was collected from a boy between 2 and 10 years old in good health and CMV-seronegative. The chain has TRBV6-1 and TRBJ2-7, with TRBD2 matching over 7 bases. Sequenced input: PBMCs. CDR3 nucleotide sequence: TGTGCCAGCAGGGACTCCCGGACTAGCTACGAGCAGTACTTC. Protein: CASRDSRTSYEQYF.